The clone carrying this T cell receptor (beta chain) was seen a few times. Its specificity is unknown. Each CDR3 protein is one row after TCRdb ran MiXCR on the reads. The table shows a few hundred thousand distinct CDR3 sequences, with 25% to 35% occurring only once. The data are from a study of T cell repertoires in cytomegalovirus infection. Across the study: Public signatures in TCR beta pointed to CMV infection and matching HLA type. Study observations and caveats: Cumulative frequency (of public TCR beta family members) identified carriers of CMV plus the relevant HLA.

V was shortened by 3 bases and J by 2 bases, with 13 bases between the two germline ends. The V gene's germline CDR1 is MDHEN and CDR2 SYDVKM. The CDR3 runs 15 residues. The clonotype originates from a human donor in good health (CMV status not recorded). Some clones in this sample may be carry-over from other donors' samples. The sample in question was cultured PBMCs, obtained from culture after CMV antigen stimulation. The J gene is TRBJ1-2, the V gene TRBV28; D is possibly TRBD1 (5 bases). The CDR3 loop is CASSFSGEWNYGYTF. CDR3 in DNA: TGTGCCAGCAGTTTTTCGGGGGAATGGAACTATGGCTACACCTTC.